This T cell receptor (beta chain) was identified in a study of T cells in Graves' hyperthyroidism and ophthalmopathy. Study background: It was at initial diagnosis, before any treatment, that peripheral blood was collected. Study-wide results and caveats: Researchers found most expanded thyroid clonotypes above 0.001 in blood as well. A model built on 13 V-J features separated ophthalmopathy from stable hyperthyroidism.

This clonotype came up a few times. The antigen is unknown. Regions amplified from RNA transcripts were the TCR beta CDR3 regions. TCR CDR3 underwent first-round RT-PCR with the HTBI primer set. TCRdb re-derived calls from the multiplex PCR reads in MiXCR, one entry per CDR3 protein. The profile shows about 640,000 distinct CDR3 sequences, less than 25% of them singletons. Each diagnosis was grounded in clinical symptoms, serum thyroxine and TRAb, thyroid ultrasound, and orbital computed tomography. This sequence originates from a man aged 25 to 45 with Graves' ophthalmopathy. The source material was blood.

CDR3 bases: TGTGCCATCAGTGAGTTGTTCGGGACGGAGCAGTACTTC. This codes for CAISELFGTEQYF. J is TRBJ2-7 and V is TRBV10-3; tentatively, D is TRBD1 or TRBD2 (5 bases each). The CDR3 is 13 residues long. V gave up 1 base and J gave up 7 bases, with 11 bases separating them. Germline CDR1 reads ENHRY; CDR2 reads SYGVKD.